This T cell receptor (beta chain) was documented in a study of T cells in Graves' hyperthyroidism and ophthalmopathy. The wider study: Peripheral blood was secured at the point of initial diagnosis, before any treatment.

Patients aged 18 to 65 had newly diagnosed hyperthyroidism of under 2 months' duration. V dropped 4 bases and J dropped 3 bases, with 10 bases sitting between them. Germline V CDR1 and CDR2: SNHLY, FYNNEI. The CDR3 is 13 amino acids. RNA transcripts yielded amplified TCR beta CDR3 regions. A set of HTBI primers served as the primers for a first-round RT-PCR of the TCR CDR3. TCRdb reanalysed the multiplex PCR reads using MiXCR and keeps one entry per CDR3 protein. The repertoire consists of more than 550,000 distinct CDR3 sequences, with 17% occurring once and the leading ten covering roughly a sixth. Notes on the study in general: Among thyroid clonotypes expanded above 0.001, most also appeared in blood.

This clonotype was counted many times. What it binds is unknown. The sequenced sample was blood. This chain links TRBV2 with TRBJ2-7, with D possibly being TRBD1 or TRBD2 (5 bases each). The clonotype comes from a man aged 45 to 65 with Graves' hyperthyroidism. The CDR3 nucleotides are TGTGCCAGCAGTGCGGGACCGTACTACGAGCAGTACTTC. Amino acids: CASSAGPYYEQYF.